This record concerns one TCR beta chain sequence. Per sample, no less than 6 micrograms of total RNA were extracted. A second PCR, run for roughly 7 to 11 cycles, used a sample-barcoded 5' primer plus a J-beta primer mix. MiXCR, run by TCRdb on the 5' RACE reads, gives a single entry per CDR3 protein. The sample holds about 640,000 distinct CDR3 sequences; approximately 50% are singletons and the top ten take around 37%. The data were obtained in a study of blood T cells in healthy people across ages. The CDR3 runs to 13 residues. Germline CDR1 SQVTM, CDR2 ANQGSEA. J gave up 6 bases and V 4 bases, and 8 bases lay outside the gene matches.

The origin of this receptor is a man in his sixties in good health. V and J are TRBV29-1 and TRBJ1-2; 7 positions agree with TRBD1. The sequenced sample consisted of blood. The CDR3 DNA follows: TGCAGCGTTGGACAACAGGGGAGGGATGGCTACACCTTC. Translating gives CSVGQQGRDGYTF.